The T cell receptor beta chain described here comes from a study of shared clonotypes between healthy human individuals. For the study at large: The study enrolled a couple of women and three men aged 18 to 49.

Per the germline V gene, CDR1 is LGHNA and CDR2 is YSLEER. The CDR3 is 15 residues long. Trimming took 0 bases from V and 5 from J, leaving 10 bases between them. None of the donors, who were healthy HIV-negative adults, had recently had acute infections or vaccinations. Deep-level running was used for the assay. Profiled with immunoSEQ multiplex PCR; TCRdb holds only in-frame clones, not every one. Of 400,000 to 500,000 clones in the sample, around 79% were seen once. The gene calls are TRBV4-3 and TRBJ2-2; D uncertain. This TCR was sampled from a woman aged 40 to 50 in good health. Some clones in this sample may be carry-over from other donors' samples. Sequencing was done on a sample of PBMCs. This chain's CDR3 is CASSQDYGRTGELFF. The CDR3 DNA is TGCGCCAGCAGCCAAGATTACGGTCGGACCGGGGAGCTGTTTTTT.